This TCR beta chain was observed in a study of blood T cell repertoires in COVID-19. Study at large: Researchers got acute and convalescent COVID-19 samples from the United States, Italy and Spain. Sources were T cells, B-cell-depleted T cells, or PBMCs; the material itself was cDNA or gDNA.

As handled by the study authors: Amplification of reference gene primers provided the estimated nucleated cell counts. The data were produced by immunoSEQ multiplex PCR, yet TCRdb's version contains in-frame clones alone and is incomplete. V and J calls and clone size are as listed in that table; D and trimming were resolved from the DNA. The table shows about 89,000 clones, with 80% occurring only once. Unmatched junction bases numbered 8, after V lost 7 bases and J lost 4 bases. There are 15 residues in the CDR3. Germline V gene sequence: CDR1 LNHDA, CDR2 SQIVND (reference sequence). The TCR was taken from a woman aged 80 or over with acute or convalescent COVID-19. This chain connects TRBV19 to TRBJ1-3, with 9 bases aligning to TRBD1. Sequenced: peripheral blood. CDR3 amino acids: CASTNGQGRGNTIYF. The CDR3 DNA follows: TGTGCCAGTACCAATGGACAGGGGAGAGGAAACACCATATATTTT.